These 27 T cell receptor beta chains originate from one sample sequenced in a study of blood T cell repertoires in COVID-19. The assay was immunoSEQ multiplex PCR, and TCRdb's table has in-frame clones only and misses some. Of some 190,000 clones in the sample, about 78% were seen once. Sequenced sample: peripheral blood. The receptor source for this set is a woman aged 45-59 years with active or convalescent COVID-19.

The CDR3 spells CASSPGSYGGDTQYF. Written as DNA, the CDR3 is TGCGCCAGCAGTCCGGGGTCCTACGGCGGGGATACGCAGTATTTT. The rearrangement joins TRBV5-1 to TRBJ2-3, with D possibly being TRBD2 (5 bases). Germline V gene data show CDR1 as SGHRS and CDR2 as YFSETQ. V lost 5 bases to trimming and J lost 6 bases, with 19 bases between them. The CDR3 consists of 15 residues.

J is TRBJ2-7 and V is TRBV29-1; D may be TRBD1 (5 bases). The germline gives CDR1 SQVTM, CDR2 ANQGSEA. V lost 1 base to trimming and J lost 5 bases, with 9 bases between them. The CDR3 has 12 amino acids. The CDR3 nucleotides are TGCAGCGTTGAAGCAGGGTCTCACGAGCAGTACTTC. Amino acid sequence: CSVEAGSHEQYF.

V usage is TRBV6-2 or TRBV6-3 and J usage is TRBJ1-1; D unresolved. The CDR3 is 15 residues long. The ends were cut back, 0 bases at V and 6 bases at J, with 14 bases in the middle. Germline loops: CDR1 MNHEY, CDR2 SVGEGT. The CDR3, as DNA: TGTGCCAGCAGTTACTCGAACAGAATGAGGGCTGAAGCTTTCTTT. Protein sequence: CASSYSNRMRAEAFF.

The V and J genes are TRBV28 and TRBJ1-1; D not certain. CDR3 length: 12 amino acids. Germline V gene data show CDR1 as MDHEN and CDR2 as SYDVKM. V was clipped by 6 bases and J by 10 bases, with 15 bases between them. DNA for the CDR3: TGTGCCAGCAGCCAAGCACCCAATCGAGCTTTCTTT. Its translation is CASSQAPNRAFF. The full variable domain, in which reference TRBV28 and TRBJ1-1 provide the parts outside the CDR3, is DVKVTQSSRYLVKRTGEKVFLECVQDMDHENMFWYRQDPGLGLRLIYFSYDVKMKEKGDIPEGYSVSREKKERFSLILESASTNQTSMYLCASSQAPNRAFFGQGTRLTVV.

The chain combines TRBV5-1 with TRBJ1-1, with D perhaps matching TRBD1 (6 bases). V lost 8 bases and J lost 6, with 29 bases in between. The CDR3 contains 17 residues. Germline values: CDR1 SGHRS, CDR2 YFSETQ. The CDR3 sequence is CASQPIRGPRGMAEAFF. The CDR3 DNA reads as TGCGCCAGTCAACCCATCAGGGGCCCAAGAGGGATGGCTGAAGCTTTCTTT.

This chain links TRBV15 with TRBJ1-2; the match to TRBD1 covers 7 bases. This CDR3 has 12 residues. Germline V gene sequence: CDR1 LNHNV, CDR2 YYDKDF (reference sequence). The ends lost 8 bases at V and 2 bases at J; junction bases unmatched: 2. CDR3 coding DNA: TGTGCCACCTCGGGACAGAACTATGGCTACACCTTC. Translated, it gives CATSGQNYGYTF.

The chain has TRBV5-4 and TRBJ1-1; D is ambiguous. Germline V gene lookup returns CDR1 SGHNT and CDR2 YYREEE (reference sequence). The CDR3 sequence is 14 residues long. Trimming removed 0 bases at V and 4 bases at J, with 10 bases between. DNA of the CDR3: TGTGCCAGCAGCTTGGGGGCGGGCGTCACTGAAGCTTTCTTT. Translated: CASSLGAGVTEAFF.

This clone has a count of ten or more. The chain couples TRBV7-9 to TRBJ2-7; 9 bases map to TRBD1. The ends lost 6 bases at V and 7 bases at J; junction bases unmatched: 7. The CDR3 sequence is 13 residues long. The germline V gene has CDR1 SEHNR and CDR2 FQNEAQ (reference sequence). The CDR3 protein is CASSGQGLREQYF. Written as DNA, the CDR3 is TGTGCCAGCAGTGGACAGGGGCTGCGGGAGCAGTACTTC. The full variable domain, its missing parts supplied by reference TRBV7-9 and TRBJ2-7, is DTGVSQNPRHKITKRGQNVTFRCDPISEHNRLYWYRQTLGQGPEFLTYFQNEAQLEKSRLLSDRFSAERPKGSFSTLEIQRTEQGDSAMYLCASSGQGLREQYFGPGTRLTVT.

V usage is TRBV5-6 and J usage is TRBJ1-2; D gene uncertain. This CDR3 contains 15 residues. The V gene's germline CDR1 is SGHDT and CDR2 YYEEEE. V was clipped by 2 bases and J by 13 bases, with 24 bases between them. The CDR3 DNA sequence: TGTGCCAGCAGCTTTCGAACGTTAGGATCACAAGACTGCACCTTC. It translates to CASSFRTLGSQDCTF.

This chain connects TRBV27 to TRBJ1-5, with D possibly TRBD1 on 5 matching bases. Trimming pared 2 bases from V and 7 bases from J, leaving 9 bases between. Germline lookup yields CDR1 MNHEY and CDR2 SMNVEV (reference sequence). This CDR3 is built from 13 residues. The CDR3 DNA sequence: TGTGCCAGCAGTTTAGTTTGGGGCCAGCCCCAGCATTTT. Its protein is CASSLVWGQPQHF.

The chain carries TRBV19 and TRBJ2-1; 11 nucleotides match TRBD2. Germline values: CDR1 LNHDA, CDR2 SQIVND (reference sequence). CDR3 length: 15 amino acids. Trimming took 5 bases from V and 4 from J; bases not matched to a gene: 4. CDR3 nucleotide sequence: TGTGCCAGTAGTGTAGCGGGGGGGACATACAATGAGCAGTTCTTC. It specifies CASSVAGGTYNEQFF.

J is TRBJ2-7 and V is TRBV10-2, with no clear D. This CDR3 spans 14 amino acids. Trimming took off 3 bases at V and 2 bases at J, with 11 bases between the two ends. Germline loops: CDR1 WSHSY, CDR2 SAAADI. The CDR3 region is CASSDFADTYEQYF. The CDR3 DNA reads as TGCGCCAGCAGTGACTTCGCGGATACCTACGAGCAGTACTTC.

The CDR3 DNA reads as TGTGCCAGCAGACTCCTCTCTGGAAACACCATATATTTT. It encodes CASRLLSGNTIYF. The chain joins TRBV11-2 to TRBJ1-3; D unclear. Germline V gene lookup returns CDR1 SGHAT and CDR2 FQNNGV. V was clipped by 6 bases and J by 0 bases, with 6 bases between them. The CDR3 has 13 amino acids. The full variable domain, with the rest looked up from reference TRBV11-2 and TRBJ1-3, is EAGVAQSPRYKIIEKRQSVAFWCNPISGHATLYWYQQILGQGPKLLIQFQNNGVVDDSQLPKDRFSAERLKGVDSTLKIQPAKLEDSAVYLCASRLLSGNTIYFGEGSWLTVV.

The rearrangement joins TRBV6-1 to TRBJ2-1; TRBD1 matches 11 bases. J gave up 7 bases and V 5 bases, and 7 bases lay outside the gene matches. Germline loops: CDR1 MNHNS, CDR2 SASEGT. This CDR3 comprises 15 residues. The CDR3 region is CASSLGGQGGNEQFF. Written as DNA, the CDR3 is TGTGCCAGCAGTCTCGGGGGACAGGGGGGTAATGAGCAGTTCTTC.

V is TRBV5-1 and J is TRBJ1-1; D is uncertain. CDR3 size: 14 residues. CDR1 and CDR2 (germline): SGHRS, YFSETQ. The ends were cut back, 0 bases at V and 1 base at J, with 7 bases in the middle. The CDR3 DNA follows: TGCGCCAGCAGCTTGGATCCGGGGAACACTGAAGCTTTCTTT. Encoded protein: CASSLDPGNTEAFF.

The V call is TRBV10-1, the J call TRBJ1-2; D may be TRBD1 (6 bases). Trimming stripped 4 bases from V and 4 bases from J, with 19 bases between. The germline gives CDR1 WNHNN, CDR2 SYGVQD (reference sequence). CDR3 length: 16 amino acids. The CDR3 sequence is CASSGLLGHFFYGYTF. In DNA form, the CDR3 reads TGCGCCAGCAGTGGTCTCTTGGGACACTTTTTCTATGGCTACACCTTC.

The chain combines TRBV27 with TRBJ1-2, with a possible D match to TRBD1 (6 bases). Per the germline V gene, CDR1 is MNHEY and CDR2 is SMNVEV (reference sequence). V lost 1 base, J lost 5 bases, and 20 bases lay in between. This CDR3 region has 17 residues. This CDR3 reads CASSLYPPRGAGYGYTF. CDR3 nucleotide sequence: TGTGCCAGCAGTTTATACCCGCCCCGGGGGGCTGGGTATGGCTACACCTTC.

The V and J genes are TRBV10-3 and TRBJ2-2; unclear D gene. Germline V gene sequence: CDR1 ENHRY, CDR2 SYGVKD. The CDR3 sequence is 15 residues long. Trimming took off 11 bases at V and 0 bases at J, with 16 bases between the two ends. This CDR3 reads CASAHGGPNTGELFF. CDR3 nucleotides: TGTGCCTCAGCTCATGGTGGGCCGAACACCGGGGAGCTGTTTTTT.

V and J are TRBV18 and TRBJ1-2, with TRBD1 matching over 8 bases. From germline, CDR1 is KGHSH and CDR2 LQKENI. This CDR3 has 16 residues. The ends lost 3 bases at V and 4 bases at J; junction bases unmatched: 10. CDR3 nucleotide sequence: TGTGCCAGCTCACCTGAGGGGACAGGCCCAGGCTATGGCTACACCTTC. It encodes CASSPEGTGPGYGYTF.

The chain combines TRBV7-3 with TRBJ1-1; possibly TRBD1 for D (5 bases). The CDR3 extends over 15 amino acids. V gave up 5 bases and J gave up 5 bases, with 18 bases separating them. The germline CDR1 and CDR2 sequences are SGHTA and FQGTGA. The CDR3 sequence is CASSLGGDVKTEAFF. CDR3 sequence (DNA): TGTGCCAGCAGCCTCGGAGGGGATGTAAAGACTGAAGCTTTCTTT.

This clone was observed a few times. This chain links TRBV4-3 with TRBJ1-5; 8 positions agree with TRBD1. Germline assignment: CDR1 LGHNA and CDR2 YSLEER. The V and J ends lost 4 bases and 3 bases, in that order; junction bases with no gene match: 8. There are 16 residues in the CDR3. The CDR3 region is CASSLRYRGFNQPQHF. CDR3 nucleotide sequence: TGCGCCAGCAGCCTGCGGTACAGGGGGTTCAATCAGCCCCAGCATTTT.

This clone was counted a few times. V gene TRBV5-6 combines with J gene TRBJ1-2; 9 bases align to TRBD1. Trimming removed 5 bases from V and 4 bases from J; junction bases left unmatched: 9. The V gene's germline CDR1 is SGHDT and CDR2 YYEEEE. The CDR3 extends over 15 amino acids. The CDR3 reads CASRPGQGGGYGYTF. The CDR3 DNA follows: TGTGCCAGCAGACCGGGACAGGGAGGAGGCTATGGCTACACCTTC.

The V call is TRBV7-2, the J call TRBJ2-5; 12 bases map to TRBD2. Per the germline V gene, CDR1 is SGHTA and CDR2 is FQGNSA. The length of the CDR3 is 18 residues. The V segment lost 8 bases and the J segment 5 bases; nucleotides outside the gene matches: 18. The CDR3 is CASGPGLAGFGSKETQYF. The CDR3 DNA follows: TGTGCCAGCGGGCCTGGACTAGCGGGATTCGGGAGCAAGGAGACCCAGTACTTC.

CDR3 loop: CASTRTTDGGNQPQHF. The DNA for the CDR3 is TGTGCCAGTACCCGGACGACGGACGGGGGCAATCAGCCCCAGCATTTT. The rearrangement uses TRBV19 and TRBJ1-5; D is ambiguous. Germline V CDR1 and CDR2: LNHDA, SQIVND (reference sequence). Trimming took 7 bases from V and 2 from J, leaving 18 bases between them. The CDR3 loop spans 16 amino acids.

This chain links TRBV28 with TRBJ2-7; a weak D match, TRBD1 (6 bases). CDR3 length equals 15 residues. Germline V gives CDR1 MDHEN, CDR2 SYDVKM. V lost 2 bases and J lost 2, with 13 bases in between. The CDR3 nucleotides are TGTGCCAGCAGTTTAACAGGGAAGGGCGCCTACGAGCAGTACTTC. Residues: CASSLTGKGAYEQYF.

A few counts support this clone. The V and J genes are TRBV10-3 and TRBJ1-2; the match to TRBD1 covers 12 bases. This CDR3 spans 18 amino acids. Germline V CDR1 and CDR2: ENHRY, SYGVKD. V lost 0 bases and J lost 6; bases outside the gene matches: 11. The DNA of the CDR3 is TGTGCCATCAGTGAGTCTTCCGGGACAGGGGGCAACCCCGATGGCTACACCTTC. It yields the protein CAISESSGTGGNPDGYTF.

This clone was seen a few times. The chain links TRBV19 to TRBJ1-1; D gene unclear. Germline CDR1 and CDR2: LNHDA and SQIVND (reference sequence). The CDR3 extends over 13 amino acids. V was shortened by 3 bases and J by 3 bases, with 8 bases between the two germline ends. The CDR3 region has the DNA TGTGCCAGTAGTATGGAAGACTACACTGAAGCTTTCTTT. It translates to CASSMEDYTEAFF.